Detailed here is one T cell receptor beta chain. This clonotype was recorded a few times. Its antigen target is currently unknown. The input lacks base qualities; no much larger clone sits a single base away. Library preparation employed UMI-ligation and nested PCR. A single-stranded oligonucleotide carrying the Illumina SP2 sequence and a UMI was ligated to the cDNA 3' end using T4 RNA ligase 1. PCR1 consisted of around 4 cycles (98 degrees C 15 s, 69 degrees C 30 s, 72 degrees C 40 s), and for the beta primer an equimolar mix of RC1.1 and RC1.2 was used to cover TRBC1 and TRBC2. Starting at PCR2, the TCR alpha and beta chains were handled separately, and sample indices and Illumina adaptors were added. The UMI comprised 12 random nucleotides, as two hexamers separated by a spacer, placed after an 8-base spacer. Libraries were sequenced on an Illumina MiSeq with v2 2x251 paired-end chemistry, typically about a dozen samples per run. To boost diversity, each sequencing library was supplemented with PhiX DNA at roughly 4.5-8%. The paper's data handling went like this. Raw reads were converted to FASTQ with bcl2fastq and were demultiplexed by dual indices with Demultiplexor. V and J genes were assigned by Decombinator through tag matching, with a single base-pair mismatch permitted. UMIs were used by Collapsinator to correct both sequencing errors and frequency errors caused by PCR heterogeneity. CDR3Translator turned Decombinator identifiers into nucleotide sequence, translated that sequence into amino acids, and pulled out the CDR3 based on C- and N-terminal motifs. Each distinct KT2 TCR was counted as a cluster of KT2 sequences sharing one unique molecular identifier. TCRdb ran its own pipeline on the public reads, namely fastp trimming at Q25 and MiXCR clone calling, and kept in-frame beta chains. Each entry is one CDR3 protein sequence, shown with its most common DNA and genes. Here the V and J calls rest on TCRdb's processing, not on the authors' analysis. The sample yields tens of thousands of distinct CDR3 sequences; 6% to 9.5% were counted once. The ten biggest clones cover about a sixth of the sample.

The CDR3 covers 15 residues, taking in both the cysteine and the phenylalanine. CDR3 DNA is the only sequence kept; it has 45 bases, read in frame from the first base. Taken from the germline V gene, the CDR1 and CDR2 loops are MNHEY and SVGEGT. V and J are trimmed by 7 bases and 0 bases, and the gene matches miss 7 bases of the junction. These data belong to a study of quantifying T cell responses using KT2 cells (TCRdb year 2017). Regarding the complete study: RNA was DNase-treated and reverse transcribed with TCR alpha and beta constant-region primers, mostly using SuperScript III. To prevent over-amplification, PCR2 was performed as a SYBR Green qPCR and halted at a predetermined fluorescence threshold. Under optimum conditions, the efficiency of the T4 ligation step was estimated to be more than 8%.

To test the sensitivity and accuracy of the pipeline, known numbers of KT2, a T cell clone whose TCR had already been sequenced, were spiked into unfractionated PBMC. A range of KT2-to-PBMC ratios was generated by mixing KT2 cells with a fixed number of PBMC. Paper-wide results and their limitations: No side-by-side comparison between this pipeline and other TCR sequencing techniques was included in the study. KT2 sequences were detected down to the lowest spike-in tested, about one KT2 cell per 100,000 PBMC. Saturation was seen in the detection of KT2 sequences when very high numbers of KT2 cells were spiked in. Over several orders of magnitude, the number of KT2 alpha and beta sequences rose linearly with the number of KT2 cells put in.

Sequencing used PBMCs spiked with cells of the T cell clone KT2. This TCR derives from a human donor. This receptor chain uses TRBV6-2 or TRBV6-3 and TRBJ2-7; TRBD2 lines up with 9 middle nucleotides. CDR3 protein: CASMRLSGSSYEQYF. The sequenced DNA is TGTGCCAGCATGCGACTTAGCGGGAGCTCCTACGAGCAGTACTTC.